This is a list of T cell receptor beta chains from one sample in a study of T cell responses to AZD1222 COVID-19 vaccine. Profiled with immunoSEQ multiplex PCR; TCRdb holds only in-frame clones, not every one. The profile shows around 100,000 clones, 65% to 90% of them singletons. The sample in question was peripheral blood, obtained on day 0 of AZD1222 vaccination. The receptors were sampled from an adult in good health. Both conserved end residues are part of each CDR3. Clone size, where shown, is once, few, many, or a class for clones that have expanded.

TRBV11-3	.	TRBJ2-1	CASSPGYRNEQFF
TRBV3-1/TRBV3-2	.	TRBJ2-3	CASSLAEDTQYF
TRBV12-3/TRBV12-4	.	TRBJ1-1	CASSLFLGEAFF
TRBV5-1	.	TRBJ1-2	CASSLDRGYTF
TRBV30	few	TRBJ1-1	CARRQGRNTEAFF
TRBV10-1	.	TRBJ1-2	CASGWTERYGYTF
TRBV5-5	.	TRBJ2-3	CASSLSGSEDTQYF
TRBV5-3	.	TRBJ2-7	CARATGIPKLDVYEQYF
TRBV2	.	TRBJ1-6	CASIPGLSSPLHF
TRBV4-1	.	TRBJ1-6	CASSQEVTGESPLHF
TRBV29-1	.	TRBJ2-7	CSALGQGSSYEQYF
TRBV11-3	.	TRBJ2-5	CASSPKTSETQYF
TRBV9	.	TRBJ1-2	CASSAATGTGGERGYTF
TRBV5-1	.	TRBJ1-4	CASSLAATNEKLFF
TRBV10-3	.	TRBJ1-2	CAISESDGNYGYTF
TRBV5-8	.	TRBJ2-6	CASSLKQGWANVLTF